This TCR beta chain was sequenced for a study of T cell changes during pregnancy in multiple sclerosis. This CDR3 is built from 15 residues. Germline V gives CDR1 MNHEY, CDR2 SVGAGI. With 0 bases clipped from V and 1 base from J, the junction kept 2 bases outside the gene matches. TCRdb's copy holds only in-frame clones and misses some; the assay was immunoSEQ multiplex PCR. The sample holds about 70,000 clones, around 90% seen once. This TCR was recovered from a female donor with multiple sclerosis, enrolled in a pregnancy study. The material sequenced was CD4+ T cells from peripheral blood mononuclear cells, taken after pregnancy. V gene TRBV6-5 combines with J gene TRBJ2-7; 8 bases line up with TRBD2. The CDR3 region has the DNA TGTGCCAGCAGTTACTCTGGCGGGGGGTCCTACGAGCAGTACTTC. Its protein is CASSYSGGGSYEQYF.